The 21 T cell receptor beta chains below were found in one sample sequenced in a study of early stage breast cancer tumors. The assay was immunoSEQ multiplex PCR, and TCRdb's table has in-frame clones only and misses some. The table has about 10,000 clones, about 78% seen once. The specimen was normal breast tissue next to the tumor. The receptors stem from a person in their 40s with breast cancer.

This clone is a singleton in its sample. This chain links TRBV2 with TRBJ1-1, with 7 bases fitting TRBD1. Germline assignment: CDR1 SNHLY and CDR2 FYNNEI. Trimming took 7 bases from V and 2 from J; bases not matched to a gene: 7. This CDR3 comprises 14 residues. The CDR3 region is CASTETGPNTEAFF. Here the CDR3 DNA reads TGTGCCAGCACGGAGACAGGGCCCAACACTGAAGCTTTCTTT.

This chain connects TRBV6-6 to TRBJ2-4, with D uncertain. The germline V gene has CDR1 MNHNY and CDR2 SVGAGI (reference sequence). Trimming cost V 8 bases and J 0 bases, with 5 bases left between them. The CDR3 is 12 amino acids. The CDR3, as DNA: TGTGCCAGCTCCCTAGCCAAAAACATTCAGTACTTC. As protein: CASSLAKNIQYF.

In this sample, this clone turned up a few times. As DNA, the CDR3 is TGTGCCAGCACCTCGTGGGGACAGGGTGGGAACACTGAAGCTTTCTTT. Translating gives CASTSWGQGGNTEAFF. V and J are TRBV6-6 and TRBJ1-1; 9 bases match TRBD1. With V trimmed by 7 bases and J by 1 base, 10 bases remained unmatched. This CDR3 spans 16 amino acids. Germline V gene sequence: CDR1 MNHNY, CDR2 SVGAGI (reference sequence).

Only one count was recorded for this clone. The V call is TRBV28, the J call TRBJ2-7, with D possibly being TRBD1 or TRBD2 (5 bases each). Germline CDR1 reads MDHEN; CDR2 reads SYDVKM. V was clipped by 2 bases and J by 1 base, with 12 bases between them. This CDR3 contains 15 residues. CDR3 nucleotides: TGTGCCAGCAGTTTAGGGGGAGCCGATTCCTACGAGCAGTACTTC. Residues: CASSLGGADSYEQYF.

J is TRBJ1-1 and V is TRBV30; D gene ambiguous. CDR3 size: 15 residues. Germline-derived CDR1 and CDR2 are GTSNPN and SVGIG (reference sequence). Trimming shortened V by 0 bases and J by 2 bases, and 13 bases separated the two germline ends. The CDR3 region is CAWSVQGRDNTEAFF. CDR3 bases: TGTGCCTGGAGTGTACAAGGCAGAGATAACACTGAAGCTTTCTTT.

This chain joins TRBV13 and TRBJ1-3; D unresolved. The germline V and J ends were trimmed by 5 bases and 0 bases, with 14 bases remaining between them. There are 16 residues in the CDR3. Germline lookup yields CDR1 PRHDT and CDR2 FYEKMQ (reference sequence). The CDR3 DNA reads TGTGCCAGCAGCCCTCACAGCGGGGACTCTGGAAACACCATATATTTT. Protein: CASSPHSGDSGNTIYF.

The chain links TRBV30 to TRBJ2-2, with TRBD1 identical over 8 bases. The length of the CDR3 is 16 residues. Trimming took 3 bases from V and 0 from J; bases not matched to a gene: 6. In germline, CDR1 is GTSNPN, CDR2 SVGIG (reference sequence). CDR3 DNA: TGTGCCTGGAGACTCAGGGGGCCAACGAACACCGGGGAGCTGTTTTTT. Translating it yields CAWRLRGPTNTGELFF.

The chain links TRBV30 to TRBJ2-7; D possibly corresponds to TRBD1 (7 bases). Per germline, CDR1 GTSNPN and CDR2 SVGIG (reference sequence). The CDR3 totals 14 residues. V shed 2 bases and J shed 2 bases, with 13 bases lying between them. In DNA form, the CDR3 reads TGTGCCTGGAGTCGGGGGACAGCGACCTACGAGCAGTACTTC. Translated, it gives CAWSRGTATYEQYF.

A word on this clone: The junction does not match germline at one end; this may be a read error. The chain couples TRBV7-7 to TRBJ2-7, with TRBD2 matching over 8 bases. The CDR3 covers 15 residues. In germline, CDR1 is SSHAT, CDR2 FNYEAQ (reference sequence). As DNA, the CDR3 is TGTGCTAGCAGCGATAGCGGGGCCAGCTCCTACGAGCAGTACTTC. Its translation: CASSDSGASSYEQYF.

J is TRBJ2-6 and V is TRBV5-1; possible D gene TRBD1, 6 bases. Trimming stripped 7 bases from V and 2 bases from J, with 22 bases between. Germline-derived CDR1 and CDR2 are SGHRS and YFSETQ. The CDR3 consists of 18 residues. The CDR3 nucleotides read TGCGCCAGCCACGCTGGGGTAGCCCCAGGGGCTGGGGCCAACGTCCTGACTTTC. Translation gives CASHAGVAPGAGANVLTF.

CDR3 bases: TGTGCCAGCAGCCAAGAACCACTCCGCGCGGGAGACACAGATACGCAGTATTTT. Translation: CASSQEPLRAGDTDTQYF. The gene calls are TRBV4-2 and TRBJ2-3, with 7 bases matching TRBD2. J lost 2 bases, V lost 0 bases, and 11 bases had no gene match. This CDR3 is built from 18 residues. Germline CDR1 reads LGHNA; CDR2 reads YNFKEQ.

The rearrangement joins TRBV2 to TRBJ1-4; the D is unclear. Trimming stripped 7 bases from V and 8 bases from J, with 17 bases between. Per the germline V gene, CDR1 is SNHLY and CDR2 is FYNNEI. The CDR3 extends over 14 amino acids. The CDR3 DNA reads TGTGCCAGCACTCCCGAGGCCGCGGGGGAAAAACTGTTTTTT. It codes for CASTPEAAGEKLFF.

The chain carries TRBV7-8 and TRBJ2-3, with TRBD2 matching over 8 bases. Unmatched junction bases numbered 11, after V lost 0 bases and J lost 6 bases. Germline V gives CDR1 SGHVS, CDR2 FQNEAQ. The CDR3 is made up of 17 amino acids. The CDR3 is CASSLAGRGAIEDTQYF. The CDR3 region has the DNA TGTGCCAGCAGCTTAGCGGGGCGGGGGGCTATAGAGGATACGCAGTATTTT.

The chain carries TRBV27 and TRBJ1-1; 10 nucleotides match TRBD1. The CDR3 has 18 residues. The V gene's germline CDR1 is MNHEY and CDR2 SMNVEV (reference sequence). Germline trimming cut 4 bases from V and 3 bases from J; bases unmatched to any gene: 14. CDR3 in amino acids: CASSSRGPRQGAYTEAFF. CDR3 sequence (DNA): TGTGCCAGCAGTTCAAGAGGACCCCGACAGGGGGCGTACACTGAAGCTTTCTTT.

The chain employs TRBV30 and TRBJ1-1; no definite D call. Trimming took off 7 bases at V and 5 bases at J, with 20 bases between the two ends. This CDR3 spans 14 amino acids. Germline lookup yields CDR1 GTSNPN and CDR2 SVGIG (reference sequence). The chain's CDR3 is CASRERAGGTEAFF. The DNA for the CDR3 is TGTGCCTCGAGGGAGAGGGCAGGTGGGACTGAAGCTTTCTTT.

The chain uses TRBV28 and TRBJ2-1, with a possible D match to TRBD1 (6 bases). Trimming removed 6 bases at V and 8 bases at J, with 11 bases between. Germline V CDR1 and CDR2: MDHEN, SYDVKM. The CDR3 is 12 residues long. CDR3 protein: CASRQGSYEQFF. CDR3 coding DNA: TGTGCCAGCAGGCAGGGGAGCTATGAGCAGTTCTTC.

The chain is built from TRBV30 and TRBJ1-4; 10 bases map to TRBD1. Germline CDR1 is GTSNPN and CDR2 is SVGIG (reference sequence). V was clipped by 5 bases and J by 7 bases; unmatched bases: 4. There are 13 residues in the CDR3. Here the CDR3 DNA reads TGTGCCTGGGGGACAGGGGACGTTGAAAAACTGTTTTTT. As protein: CAWGTGDVEKLFF.

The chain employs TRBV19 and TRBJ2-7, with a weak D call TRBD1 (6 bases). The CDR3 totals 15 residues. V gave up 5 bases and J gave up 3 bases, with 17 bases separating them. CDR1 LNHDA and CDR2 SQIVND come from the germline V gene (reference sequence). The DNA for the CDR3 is TGTGCCAGTAGTGGTCAGACAGGAGTCTACTACGAGCAGTACTTC. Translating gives CASSGQTGVYYEQYF.

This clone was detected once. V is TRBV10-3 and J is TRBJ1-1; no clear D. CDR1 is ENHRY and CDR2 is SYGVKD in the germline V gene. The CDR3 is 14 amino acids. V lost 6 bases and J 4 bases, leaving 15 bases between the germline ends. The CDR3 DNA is TGTGCCATCAGATCCGGCGAATGGGGCACTGAAGCTTTCTTT. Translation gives CAIRSGEWGTEAFF.

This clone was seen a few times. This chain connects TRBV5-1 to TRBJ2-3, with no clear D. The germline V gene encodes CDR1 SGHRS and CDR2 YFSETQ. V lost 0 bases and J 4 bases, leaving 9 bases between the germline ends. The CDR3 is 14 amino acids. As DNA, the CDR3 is TGCGCCAGCAGCTTGGCCCTTCAACCAGATACGCAGTATTTT. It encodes CASSLALQPDTQYF.

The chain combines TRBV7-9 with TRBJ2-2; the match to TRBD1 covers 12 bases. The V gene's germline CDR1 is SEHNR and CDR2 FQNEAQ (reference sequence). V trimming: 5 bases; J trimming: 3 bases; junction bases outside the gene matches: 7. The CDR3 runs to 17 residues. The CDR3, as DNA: TGTGCCAGCAGCCGGGGACAGGGGGCGGCGGACACCGGGGAGCTGTTTTTT. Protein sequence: CASSRGQGAADTGELFF.